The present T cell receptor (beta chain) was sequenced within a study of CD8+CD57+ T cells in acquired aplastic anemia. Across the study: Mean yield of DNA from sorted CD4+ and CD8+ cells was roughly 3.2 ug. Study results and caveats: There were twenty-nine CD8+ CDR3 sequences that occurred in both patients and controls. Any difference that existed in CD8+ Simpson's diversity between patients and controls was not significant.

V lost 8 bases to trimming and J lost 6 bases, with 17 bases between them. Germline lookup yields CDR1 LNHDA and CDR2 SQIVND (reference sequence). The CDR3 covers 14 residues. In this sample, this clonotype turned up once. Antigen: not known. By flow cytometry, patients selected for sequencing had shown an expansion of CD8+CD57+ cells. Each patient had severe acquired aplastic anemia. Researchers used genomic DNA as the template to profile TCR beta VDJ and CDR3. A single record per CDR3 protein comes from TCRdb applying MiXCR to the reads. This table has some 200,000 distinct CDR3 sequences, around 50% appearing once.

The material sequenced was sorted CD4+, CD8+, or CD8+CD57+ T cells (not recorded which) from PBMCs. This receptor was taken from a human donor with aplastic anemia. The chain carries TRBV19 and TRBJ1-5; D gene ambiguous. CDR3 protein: CASSDGNIGQPQHF. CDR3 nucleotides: TGTGCCAGTTCGGACGGGAATATAGGTCAGCCCCAGCATTTT.